This T cell receptor (beta chain) was identified during a study of cytomegalovirus exposure and HLA in healthy donors. General study results and limits: With high specificity and sensitivity, the classifier reportedly diagnosed cytomegalovirus status.

Deletions cut 7 bases from V and 0 bases from J, with 7 bases between. Germline V lookup: CDR1 DFQATT, CDR2 SNEGSKA (reference sequence). The CDR3 is 11 residues long. Sequenced by immunoSEQ multiplex PCR; TCRdb stores in-frame clones only, minus some. The table records approximately 200,000 clones, around nine tenths of them present only once. Remarks on this clone: Its specificity is unknown.

The chain has TRBV20-1 and TRBJ2-7, with D perhaps TRBD1 (5 bases). Sequenced material: PBMCs. This TCR was recovered from a woman under 30 in good health and CMV-seronegative. The CDR3 DNA is TGCAGTGTGGACACCTCCTACGAGCAGTACTTC. Residues: CSVDTSYEQYF.